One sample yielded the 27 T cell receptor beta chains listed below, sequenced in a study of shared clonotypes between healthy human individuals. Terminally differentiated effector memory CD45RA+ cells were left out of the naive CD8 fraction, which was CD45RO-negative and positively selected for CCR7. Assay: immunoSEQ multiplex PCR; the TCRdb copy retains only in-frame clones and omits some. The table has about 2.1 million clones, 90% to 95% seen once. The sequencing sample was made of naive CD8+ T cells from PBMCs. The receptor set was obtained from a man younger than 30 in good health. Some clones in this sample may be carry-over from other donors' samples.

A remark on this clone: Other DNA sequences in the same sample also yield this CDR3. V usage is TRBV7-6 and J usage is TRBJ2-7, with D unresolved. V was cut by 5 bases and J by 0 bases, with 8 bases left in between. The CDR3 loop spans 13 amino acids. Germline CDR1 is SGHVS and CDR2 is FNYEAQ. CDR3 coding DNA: TGTGCCAGCAGCATGACTGACTCCTACGAGCAGTACTTC. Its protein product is CASSMTDSYEQYF.

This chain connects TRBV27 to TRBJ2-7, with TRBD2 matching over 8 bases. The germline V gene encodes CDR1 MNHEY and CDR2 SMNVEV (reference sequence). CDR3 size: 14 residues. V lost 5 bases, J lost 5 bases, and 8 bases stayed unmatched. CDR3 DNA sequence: TGTGCCAGCAGTCTTCGGACTAGCTTGCACGAGCAGTACTTC. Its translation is CASSLRTSLHEQYF.

In DNA, the CDR3 is TGTGCCAGCAGCTTACTCGGAAACCCCCTCCACTTT. This encodes CASSLLGNPLHF. This chain links TRBV7-9 with TRBJ1-6; D gene unclear. CDR1 and CDR2 from the germline V gene are SEHNR and FQNEAQ (reference sequence). V was clipped by 2 bases and J by 13 bases, with 9 bases between them. CDR3 size: 12 residues.

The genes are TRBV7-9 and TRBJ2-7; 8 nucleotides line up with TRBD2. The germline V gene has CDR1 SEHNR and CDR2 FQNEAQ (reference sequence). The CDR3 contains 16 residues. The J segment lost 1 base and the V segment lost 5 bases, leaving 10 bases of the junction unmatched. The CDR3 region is CASSATSGESSYEQYF. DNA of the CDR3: TGTGCCAGCAGCGCCACTAGCGGAGAATCTTCCTACGAGCAGTACTTC. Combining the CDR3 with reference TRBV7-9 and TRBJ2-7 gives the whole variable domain DTGVSQNPRHKITKRGQNVTFRCDPISEHNRLYWYRQTLGQGPEFLTYFQNEAQLEKSRLLSDRFSAERPKGSFSTLEIQRTEQGDSAMYLCASSATSGESSYEQYFGPGTRLTVT.

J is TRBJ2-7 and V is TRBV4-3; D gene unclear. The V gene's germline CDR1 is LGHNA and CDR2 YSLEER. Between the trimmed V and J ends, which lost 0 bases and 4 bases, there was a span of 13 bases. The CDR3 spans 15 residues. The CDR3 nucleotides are TGCGCCAGCAGCCAAGATACTATTGGAGAATACGAGCAGTACTTC. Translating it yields CASSQDTIGEYEQYF.

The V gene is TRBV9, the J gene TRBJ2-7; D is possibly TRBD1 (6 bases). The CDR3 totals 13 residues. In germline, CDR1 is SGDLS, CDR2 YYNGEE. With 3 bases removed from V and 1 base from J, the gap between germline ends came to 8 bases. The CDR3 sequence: CASSEDRSYEQYF. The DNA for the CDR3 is TGTGCCAGCAGCGAGGACAGATCCTACGAGCAGTACTTC.

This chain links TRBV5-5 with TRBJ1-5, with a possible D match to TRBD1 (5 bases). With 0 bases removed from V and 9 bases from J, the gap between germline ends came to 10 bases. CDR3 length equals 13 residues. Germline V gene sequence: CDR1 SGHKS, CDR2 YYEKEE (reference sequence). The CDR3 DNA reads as TGTGCCAGCAGCTTGGACAGGTCCGGGCCCCAGCATTTT. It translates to CASSLDRSGPQHF.

The CDR3 DNA is TGTGCCAGCAGCCAACGGGCCTCCCTCGGGAATGAGCAGTTCTTC. Amino acids: CASSQRASLGNEQFF. The V call is TRBV11-1, the J call TRBJ2-1; D is uncertain. V was clipped by 5 bases and J by 7 bases, with 18 bases between them. The CDR3 has 15 residues. Germline assignment: CDR1 SGHAT and CDR2 FQDESV (reference sequence).

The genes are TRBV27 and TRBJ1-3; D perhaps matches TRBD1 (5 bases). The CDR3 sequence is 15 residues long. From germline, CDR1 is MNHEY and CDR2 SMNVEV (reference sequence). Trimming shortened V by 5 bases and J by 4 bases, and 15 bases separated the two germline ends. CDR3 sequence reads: CASSPTPTGGNTIYF. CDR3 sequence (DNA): TGTGCCAGCAGTCCAACCCCTACAGGAGGAAACACCATATATTTT.

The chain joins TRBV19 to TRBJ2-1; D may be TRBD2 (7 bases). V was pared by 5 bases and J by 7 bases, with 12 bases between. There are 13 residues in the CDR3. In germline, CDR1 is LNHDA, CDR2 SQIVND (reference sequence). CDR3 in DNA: TGTGCCAGTAGTTACGGGGGGCTGAATGAGCAGTTCTTC. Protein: CASSYGGLNEQFF.

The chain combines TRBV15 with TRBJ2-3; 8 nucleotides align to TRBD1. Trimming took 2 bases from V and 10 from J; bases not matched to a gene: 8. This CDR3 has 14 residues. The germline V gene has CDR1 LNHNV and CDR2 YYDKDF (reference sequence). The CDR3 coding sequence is TGTGCCACCAGCAGACCCCGAGACAGGGGCGCGCAGTATTTT. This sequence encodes CATSRPRDRGAQYF.

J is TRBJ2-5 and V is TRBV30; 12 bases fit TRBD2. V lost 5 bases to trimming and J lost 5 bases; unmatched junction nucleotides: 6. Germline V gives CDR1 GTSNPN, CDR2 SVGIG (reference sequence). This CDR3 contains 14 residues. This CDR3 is CAWELAGGWETQYF. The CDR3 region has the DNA TGTGCCTGGGAGCTAGCGGGAGGGTGGGAGACCCAGTACTTC.

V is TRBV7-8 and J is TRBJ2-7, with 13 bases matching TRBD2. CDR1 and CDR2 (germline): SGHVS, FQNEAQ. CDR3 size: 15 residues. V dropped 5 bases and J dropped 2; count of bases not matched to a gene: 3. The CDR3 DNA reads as TGTGCCAGCAGCCCCACTAGCGGGAGGGCCTACGAGCAGTACTTC. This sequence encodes CASSPTSGRAYEQYF.

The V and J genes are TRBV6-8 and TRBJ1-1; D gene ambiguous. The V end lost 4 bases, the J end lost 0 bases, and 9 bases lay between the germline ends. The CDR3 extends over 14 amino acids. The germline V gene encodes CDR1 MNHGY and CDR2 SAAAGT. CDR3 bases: TGTGCCAGCAGTTCGAGTCACCTGAACACTGAAGCTTTCTTT. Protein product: CASSSSHLNTEAFF.

The CDR3 loop reads CASSEAWGRETQYF. In nucleotides, the CDR3 is TGCGCCAGCAGTGAAGCCTGGGGCCGGGAGACCCAGTACTTC. This chain connects TRBV4-1 to TRBJ2-5; D perhaps matches TRBD1 (5 bases). V dropped 6 bases and J dropped 5 bases, with 16 bases sitting between them. Germline V gene sequence: CDR1 MGHRA, CDR2 YSYEKL. This CDR3 is built from 14 residues.

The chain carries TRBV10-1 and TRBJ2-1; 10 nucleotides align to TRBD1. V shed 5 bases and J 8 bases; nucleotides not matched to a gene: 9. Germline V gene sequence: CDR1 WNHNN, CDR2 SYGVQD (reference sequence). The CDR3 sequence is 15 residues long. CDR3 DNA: TGCGCCAGCAGTAAGGACAGGGGGTTCTTCCATGAGCAGTTCTTC. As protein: CASSKDRGFFHEQFF.

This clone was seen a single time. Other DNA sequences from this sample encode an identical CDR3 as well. CDR3 nucleotides: TGTGCCAGCAGTCCAGGACTAGCGGACTACAATGAGCAGTTCTTC. This translates into CASSPGLADYNEQFF. The chain recombines TRBV7-3 with TRBJ2-1; 10 positions match TRBD2. Germline-derived CDR1 and CDR2 are SGHTA and FQGTGA. V was pared by 6 bases and J by 3 bases, with 5 bases of the junction left unmatched. This CDR3 has 15 amino acids.

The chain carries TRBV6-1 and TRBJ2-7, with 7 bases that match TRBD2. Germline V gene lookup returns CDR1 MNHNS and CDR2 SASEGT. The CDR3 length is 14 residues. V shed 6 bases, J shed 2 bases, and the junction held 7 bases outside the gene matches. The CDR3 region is CASRVLAEAYEQYF. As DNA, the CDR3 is TGTGCCAGCAGGGTCCTAGCGGAGGCCTACGAGCAGTACTTC.

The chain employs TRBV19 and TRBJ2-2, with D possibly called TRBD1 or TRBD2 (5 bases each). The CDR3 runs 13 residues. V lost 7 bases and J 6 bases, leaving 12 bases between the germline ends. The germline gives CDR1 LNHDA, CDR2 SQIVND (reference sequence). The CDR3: CASNGAGSGELFF. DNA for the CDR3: TGTGCCAGTAACGGGGCAGGGTCCGGGGAGCTGTTTTTT.

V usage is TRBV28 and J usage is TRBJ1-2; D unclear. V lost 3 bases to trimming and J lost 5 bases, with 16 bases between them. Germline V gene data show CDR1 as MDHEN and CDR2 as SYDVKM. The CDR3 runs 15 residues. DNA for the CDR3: TGTGCCAGCAGTTTGGTCCGGGCGTCTTCGTATGGCTACACCTTC. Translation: CASSLVRASSYGYTF.

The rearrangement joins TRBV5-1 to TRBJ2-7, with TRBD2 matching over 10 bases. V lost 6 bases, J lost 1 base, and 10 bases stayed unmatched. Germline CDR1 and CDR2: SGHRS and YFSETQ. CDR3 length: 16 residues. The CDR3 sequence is CASNPKGTSASYEQYF. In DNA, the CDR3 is TGCGCCAGCAACCCGAAGGGGACTAGCGCTTCCTACGAGCAGTACTTC.

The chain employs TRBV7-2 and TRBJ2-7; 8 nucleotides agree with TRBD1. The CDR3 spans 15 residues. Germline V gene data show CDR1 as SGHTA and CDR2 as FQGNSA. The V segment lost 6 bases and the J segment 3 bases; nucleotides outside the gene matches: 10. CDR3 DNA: TGTGCCAGCAGGTACCGTACAGGGGGTCTCTACGAGCAGTACTTC. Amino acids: CASRYRTGGLYEQYF.

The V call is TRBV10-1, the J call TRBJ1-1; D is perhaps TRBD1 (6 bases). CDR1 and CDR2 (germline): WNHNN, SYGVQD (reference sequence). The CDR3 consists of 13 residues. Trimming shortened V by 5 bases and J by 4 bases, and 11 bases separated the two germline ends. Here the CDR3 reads CASSPDRFTEAFF. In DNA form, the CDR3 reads TGCGCCAGCAGTCCGGACAGATTCACTGAAGCTTTCTTT.

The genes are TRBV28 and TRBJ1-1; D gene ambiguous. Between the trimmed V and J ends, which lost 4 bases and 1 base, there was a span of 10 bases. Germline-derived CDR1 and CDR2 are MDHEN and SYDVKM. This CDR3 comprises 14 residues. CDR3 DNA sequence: TGTGCCAGCAGTTCCGGCGACCGGAACACTGAAGCTTTCTTT. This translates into CASSSGDRNTEAFF.

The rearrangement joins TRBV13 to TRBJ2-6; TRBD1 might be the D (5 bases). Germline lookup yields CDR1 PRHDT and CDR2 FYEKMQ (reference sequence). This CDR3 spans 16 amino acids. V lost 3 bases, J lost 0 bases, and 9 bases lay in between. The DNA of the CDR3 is TGTGCCAGCAGCTTTGGGGCCATCTCTGGGGCCAACGTCCTGACTTTC. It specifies CASSFGAISGANVLTF.

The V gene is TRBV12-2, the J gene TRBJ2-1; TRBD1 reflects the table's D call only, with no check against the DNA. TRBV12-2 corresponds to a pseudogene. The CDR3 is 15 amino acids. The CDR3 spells CASRWTQGHYNEQFF. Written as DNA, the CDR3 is TGTGCAAGTCGCTGGACCCAGGGGCATTACAATGAGCAGTTCTTC.

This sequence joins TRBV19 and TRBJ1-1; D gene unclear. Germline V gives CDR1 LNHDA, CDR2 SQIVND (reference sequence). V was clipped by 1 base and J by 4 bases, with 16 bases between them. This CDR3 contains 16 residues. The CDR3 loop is CASSIGRQIGSTEAFF. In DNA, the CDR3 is TGTGCCAGTAGTATAGGTCGCCAAATTGGGAGCACTGAAGCTTTCTTT.